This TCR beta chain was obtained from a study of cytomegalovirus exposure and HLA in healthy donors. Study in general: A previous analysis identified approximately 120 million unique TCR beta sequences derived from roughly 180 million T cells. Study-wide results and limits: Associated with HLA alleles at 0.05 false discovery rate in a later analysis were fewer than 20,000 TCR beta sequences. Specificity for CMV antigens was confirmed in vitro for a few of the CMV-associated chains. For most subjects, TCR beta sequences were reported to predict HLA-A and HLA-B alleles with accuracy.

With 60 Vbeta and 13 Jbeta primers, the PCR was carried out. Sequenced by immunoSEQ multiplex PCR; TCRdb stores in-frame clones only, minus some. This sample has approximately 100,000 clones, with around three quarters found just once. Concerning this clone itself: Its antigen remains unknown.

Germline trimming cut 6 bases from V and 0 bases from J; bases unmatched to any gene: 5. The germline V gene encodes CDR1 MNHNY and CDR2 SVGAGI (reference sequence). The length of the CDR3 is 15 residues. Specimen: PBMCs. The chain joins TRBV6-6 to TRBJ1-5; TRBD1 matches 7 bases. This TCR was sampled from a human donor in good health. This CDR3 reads CASRSGQVSNQPQHF. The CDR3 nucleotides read TGTGCCAGCAGATCTGGACAGGTTAGCAATCAGCCCCAGCATTTT.